Following are 28 T cell receptor beta chains from one sample sequenced in a study of blood T cell repertoires in COVID-19. Using immunoSEQ multiplex PCR, the repertoire was profiled, and TCRdb retains in-frame clones only, with some absent. In the table there are around 180,000 clones, roughly 80% of which are singletons. Material for sequencing was peripheral blood. All receptors come from a woman older than 75 with COVID-19, enrolled during active disease.

The CDR3 loop is CASSSLGGNEQFF. Written as DNA, the CDR3 is TGTGCCAGCAGCTCCCTGGGGGGTAATGAGCAGTTCTTC. This chain links TRBV7-9 with TRBJ2-1; D may be TRBD2 (6 bases). The germline V and J ends were trimmed by 4 bases and 7 bases, with 11 bases remaining between them. Germline V gives CDR1 SEHNR, CDR2 FQNEAQ (reference sequence). The CDR3 totals 13 residues.

This clone was seen just once. The gene calls are TRBV7-9 and TRBJ1-1; possible D gene TRBD1, 6 bases. Looked up from germline, CDR1 is SEHNR and CDR2 is FQNEAQ (reference sequence). The V end lost 5 bases, the J end lost 3 bases, and 16 bases lay between the germline ends. The CDR3 consists of 15 residues. The CDR3 loop reads CASSVVNRADTEAFF. The CDR3 nucleotides are TGTGCCAGCAGCGTAGTGAACAGGGCCGACACTGAAGCTTTCTTT.

The chain is built from TRBV7-9 and TRBJ1-4; D is unresolved. Trimming removed 7 bases at V and 4 bases at J, with 13 bases between. This CDR3 comprises 14 residues. From germline, CDR1 is SEHNR and CDR2 FQNEAQ (reference sequence). The CDR3 DNA follows: TGTGCCAGCACCGGGCGCCAGGATAATGAAAAACTGTTTTTT. Translated: CASTGRQDNEKLFF.

This chain connects TRBV7-9 to TRBJ1-3, with 7 positions matching TRBD1. Germline V CDR1 and CDR2: SEHNR, FQNEAQ (reference sequence). Trimming cost V 4 bases and J 0 bases; bases outside gene matches: 6. The CDR3 loop spans 16 amino acids. The CDR3 region is CASSWSGGLSGNTIYF. The DNA of the CDR3 is TGTGCCAGCAGCTGGTCAGGGGGTCTCTCTGGAAACACCATATATTTT.

The V and J genes are TRBV28 and TRBJ2-3; 7 positions match TRBD2. J lost 0 bases, V lost 9 bases, and 24 bases had no gene match. Germline-derived CDR1 and CDR2 are MDHEN and SYDVKM. The CDR3 contains 20 residues. The CDR3 DNA is TGTGCCAGTGGGGGAGGCAATCTAGGGGCGGGAGCGGCTAGCACAGATACGCAGTATTTT. It codes for CASGGGNLGAGAASTDTQYF.

The rearrangement uses TRBV5-5 and TRBJ2-3, with a tentative D call TRBD2 (6 bases). CDR1 and CDR2 (germline): SGHKS, YYEKEE (reference sequence). The CDR3 loop spans 14 amino acids. V dropped 4 bases and J dropped 7 bases, with 16 bases sitting between them. The CDR3 DNA reads as TGTGCCAGCAGCCTGCGCTCGGGACTCAATACGCAGTATTTT. This translates into CASSLRSGLNTQYF.

The chain links TRBV15 to TRBJ2-1, with D possibly being TRBD2 (5 bases). Germline CDR1 reads LNHNV; CDR2 reads YYDKDF (reference sequence). Trimming took 7 bases from V and 5 from J, leaving 21 bases between them. The CDR3 runs 16 residues. The CDR3 reads CATTHRSGTPNNEQFF. For the CDR3, the DNA is TGTGCCACCACACACCGCAGCGGCACCCCAAACAATGAGCAGTTCTTC.

The chain employs TRBV6-5 and TRBJ1-1; D unclear. With 2 bases removed from V and 14 bases from J, the gap between germline ends came to 21 bases. This CDR3 has 14 residues. Looked up from germline, CDR1 is MNHEY and CDR2 is SVGAGI. CDR3 residues: CASSYTYPSDAAFF. The CDR3 region has the DNA TGTGCCAGCAGTTACACGTACCCGTCTGACGCAGCGTTCTTT.

The chain carries TRBV27 and TRBJ1-6; possible D gene TRBD1, 6 bases. Per the germline V gene, CDR1 is MNHEY and CDR2 is SMNVEV (reference sequence). Trimming left V 4 bases short and J 5 bases short, with 12 bases between. The CDR3 has 15 amino acids. CDR3 protein: CASSSQGHDNSPLHF. The CDR3 coding sequence is TGTGCCAGCAGTTCACAGGGACATGATAATTCACCCCTCCACTTT.

The chain combines TRBV7-9 with TRBJ2-7; D uncertain. CDR3 length: 11 residues. V dropped 3 bases and J dropped 2 bases, with 2 bases sitting between them. Germline CDR1 and CDR2: SEHNR and FQNEAQ (reference sequence). The CDR3 reads CASSFTYEQYF. The CDR3 DNA sequence: TGTGCCAGCAGCTTTACCTACGAGCAGTACTTC.

V gene TRBV27 combines with J gene TRBJ1-2, with 7 bases matching TRBD1. Germline CDR1 and CDR2: MNHEY and SMNVEV (reference sequence). V shed 3 bases and J 7 bases; nucleotides not matched to a gene: 5. The CDR3 consists of 13 residues. CDR3 amino acids: CASSFRQGSGYTF. The CDR3 DNA reads TGTGCCAGCAGTTTCCGACAGGGCTCTGGCTACACCTTC.

J is TRBJ1-2 and V is TRBV10-1; 8 bases line up with TRBD1. The trim removed 3 bases at V and 4 bases at J, leaving 13 bases unmatched. The CDR3 has 17 residues. CDR1 is WNHNN, CDR2 SYGVQD, per germline (reference sequence). CDR3 sequence: CASSDDRTGFLSYGYTF. The CDR3 nucleotides are TGCGCCAGCAGTGACGATCGGACAGGGTTCCTCTCCTATGGCTACACCTTC.

The V and J genes are TRBV2 and TRBJ1-5, with TRBD1 identical over 11 bases. V shed 4 bases and J 6 bases; nucleotides not matched to a gene: 2. CDR1 SNHLY and CDR2 FYNNEI come from the germline V gene. The CDR3 loop spans 14 amino acids. The chain's CDR3 is CASSGTGGSQPQHF. The CDR3 bases are TGTGCCAGCAGTGGGACAGGGGGCAGTCAGCCCCAGCATTTT.

This chain connects TRBV19 to TRBJ1-2; no clear D gene. This CDR3 has 16 amino acids. V was clipped by 2 bases and J by 0 bases, with 13 bases between them. Germline CDR1 LNHDA, CDR2 SQIVND (reference sequence). Here the CDR3 DNA reads TGTGCCAGTAGTATAATGAGGTACGGGACTAACTATGGCTACACCTTC. This sequence encodes CASSIMRYGTNYGYTF.

The chain carries TRBV5-4 and TRBJ1-1; D possibly corresponds to TRBD1 (6 bases). The length of the CDR3 is 16 residues. Trimming left V 1 base short and J 1 base short, with 14 bases between. From germline, CDR1 is SGHNT and CDR2 YYREEE (reference sequence). The CDR3 DNA sequence: TGTGCCAGCAGCTTGCGCCCCTACAGGGAGAACACTGAAGCTTTCTTT. The encoded protein is CASSLRPYRENTEAFF.

This chain links TRBV24-1 with TRBJ1-2; 9 bases are a match to TRBD1. This CDR3 is built from 14 residues. The ends lost 4 bases at V and 6 bases at J; junction bases unmatched: 5. The germline gives CDR1 KGHDR, CDR2 SFDVKD. In nucleotides, the CDR3 is TGTGCCACCAGTGACCGGGACAGGGCCCATGGCTACACCTTC. Encoded protein: CATSDRDRAHGYTF.

V and J are TRBV18 and TRBJ2-7; D is possibly TRBD2 (6 bases). Trimming pared 4 bases from V and 6 bases from J, leaving 19 bases between. Germline CDR1 and CDR2: KGHSH and LQKENI. The CDR3 runs to 15 residues. CDR3 sequence reads: CASSRLAGGEAEQYF. The CDR3 DNA sequence: TGTGCCAGCTCACGATTAGCCGGAGGGGAGGCCGAGCAGTACTTC.

The V and J genes are TRBV4-2 and TRBJ1-4, with D unclear. V lost 4 bases to trimming and J lost 0 bases, with 15 bases between them. The CDR3 length is 17 residues. Germline V gene lookup returns CDR1 LGHNA and CDR2 YNFKEQ. This chain's CDR3 is CASSLGLLTTTNEKLFF. As DNA, the CDR3 is TGTGCCAGCAGCCTCGGGTTGCTGACTACAACTAATGAAAAACTGTTTTTT.

The chain recombines TRBV2 with TRBJ2-7, with D possibly matching TRBD1 (5 bases). The V end lost 5 bases, the J end lost 4 bases, and 9 bases lay between the germline ends. Per the germline V gene, CDR1 is SNHLY and CDR2 is FYNNEI. The CDR3 is made up of 12 amino acids. The CDR3 is CASSRQQYEQYF. Here the CDR3 DNA reads TGTGCCAGCAGTCGACAGCAATACGAGCAGTACTTC.

The chain joins TRBV20-1 to TRBJ1-3; D unclear. The CDR3 length is 13 residues. V was pared by 3 bases and J by 0 bases, with 6 bases between. Germline CDR1 and CDR2: DFQATT and SNEGSKA (reference sequence). The CDR3 bases are TGCAGTGCTAGTCGTTACTCTGGAAACACCATATATTTT. Its translation: CSASRYSGNTIYF.

CDR3 nucleotide sequence: TGTGCCAGCAGCTTAATCGGGAGTGCCTACAATGAGCAGTTCTTC. It translates to CASSLIGSAYNEQFF. The chain employs TRBV7-2 and TRBJ2-1, with a weak D call TRBD2 (6 bases). This CDR3 is 15 amino acids long. Trimming cost V 2 bases and J 2 bases, with 10 bases left between them. Germline CDR1 reads SGHTA; CDR2 reads FQGNSA.

Only a few counts were recorded for this clone. The V and J genes are TRBV30 and TRBJ1-2, with TRBD1 identical over 10 bases. V was pared by 0 bases and J by 6 bases, with 4 bases of the junction left unmatched. Germline V gene data show CDR1 as GTSNPN and CDR2 as SVGIG (reference sequence). This CDR3 is 14 amino acids long. The CDR3 DNA reads as TGTGCCTGGAGTGTAACGGGGACAGGGGATGGCTACACCTTC. As protein: CAWSVTGTGDGYTF.

There are many counts of this clone. The CDR3: CAISGQPGTSEQYF. The CDR3 DNA follows: TGTGCCATCAGCGGACAGCCCGGGACTAGCGAGCAGTACTTC. The V gene is TRBV10-3, the J gene TRBJ2-7; 8 bases match TRBD2. With V trimmed by 6 bases and J by 6 bases, 10 bases remained unmatched. This CDR3 spans 14 amino acids. CDR1 is ENHRY and CDR2 is SYGVKD in the germline V gene.

The sample holds many counts of this clone. This chain connects TRBV2 to TRBJ2-1, with D possibly being TRBD1 (5 bases). Trimming took off 6 bases at V and 9 bases at J, with 15 bases between the two ends. Looked up from germline, CDR1 is SNHLY and CDR2 is FYNNEI. The CDR3 is made up of 13 amino acids. This chain's CDR3 is CASSITDQGEQFF. The CDR3 DNA sequence: TGTGCCAGCAGCATCACCGATCAGGGTGAGCAGTTCTTC.

This sequence joins TRBV27 and TRBJ1-2, with D tentatively TRBD1 (6 bases). V was trimmed by 4 bases and J by 3 bases, leaving 18 bases between them. The CDR3 has 16 residues. Germline assignment: CDR1 MNHEY and CDR2 SMNVEV (reference sequence). The CDR3 nucleotides are TGTGCCAGCAGTTCAACTTCCAGGGGAGATCACTATGGCTACACCTTC. Its protein product is CASSSTSRGDHYGYTF.

This sequence joins TRBV6-2 or TRBV6-3 and TRBJ2-3; perhaps TRBD1 as D (6 bases). The CDR3 is 16 residues long. Per germline, CDR1 MNHEY and CDR2 SVGEGT. V was cut by 2 bases and J by 6 bases, with 18 bases left in between. The chain's CDR3 is CASSYLGGWGPDTQYF. The CDR3 DNA reads TGTGCCAGCAGTTACCTGGGTGGGTGGGGGCCCGATACGCAGTATTTT.

The chain has TRBV7-2 and TRBJ1-1, with D unclear. Trimming shortened V by 11 bases and J by 1 base, and 11 bases separated the two germline ends. CDR1 is SGHTA and CDR2 is FQGNSA in the germline V gene. This CDR3 comprises 12 residues. The CDR3 loop is CAARHPNTEAFF. CDR3 nucleotides: TGTGCCGCGCGGCATCCGAACACTGAAGCTTTCTTT.

This rearrangement joins TRBV27 to TRBJ2-6, with D hard to call. Germline loops: CDR1 MNHEY, CDR2 SMNVEV (reference sequence). V lost 10 bases and J lost 4, with 11 bases in between. The CDR3 covers 13 residues. The CDR3 region is CATAFRGANVLTF. The CDR3 DNA reads TGTGCCACCGCTTTCCGGGGGGCCAACGTCCTGACTTTC.